Each of the 24 T cell receptor beta chains below was sequenced from the same sample in a study of response to subunit inactivated influenza vaccine. TCRdb itself ran the RT-PCR reads through MiXCR, one entry per CDR3 protein. The data show around 580,000 distinct CDR3 sequences, roughly 12% seen once. This specimen consisted of PBMCs from blood, obtained on the day of vaccination. The receptors stem from a man aged 50 to 59 who received an inactivated influenza vaccine.

This clonotype has only a few counts. The chain uses TRBV4-3 and TRBJ1-6; D remains unclear. The CDR3 length is 11 residues. The V end lost 4 bases, the J end lost 16 bases, and 11 bases lay between the germline ends. Germline V lookup: CDR1 LGHNA, CDR2 YSLEER. This CDR3 reads CASSPGSGLHF. The CDR3 region has the DNA TGCGCCAGCAGCCCTGGCTCGGGGCTCCACTTT.

This chain joins TRBV7-9 and TRBJ2-7; D not resolved. The CDR3 covers 16 residues. The V end was cut by 4 bases, the J end by 6 bases, with 22 bases between. CDR1 SEHNR and CDR2 FQNEAQ come from the germline V gene (reference sequence). CDR3 coding DNA: TGTGCCAGCAGCTCCCAGCTTACGCCGTCCCTCGGCGAGCAGTACTTC. It is translated as CASSSQLTPSLGEQYF.

This clonotype has just a few counts. This chain links TRBV6-6 with TRBJ2-1, with TRBD1 identical over 7 bases. Germline loops: CDR1 MNHNY, CDR2 SVGAGI (reference sequence). Trimming removed 2 bases from V and 9 bases from J; junction bases left unmatched: 4. The CDR3 consists of 13 residues. The CDR3: CASSYVRDSEQFF. The CDR3 nucleotides are TGTGCCAGCAGTTACGTCAGGGACAGTGAGCAGTTCTTC.

This clonotype was counted between two and nine times. This chain links TRBV4-3 with TRBJ2-2; no clear D gene. V was trimmed by 1 base and J by 0 bases, leaving 9 bases between them. The CDR3 covers 16 residues. Germline CDR1 reads LGHNA; CDR2 reads YSLEER. The CDR3 DNA is TGCGCCAGCAGCCAAGGCCGGCTAGCGAACACCGGGGAGCTGTTTTTT. It encodes CASSQGRLANTGELFF.

This clonotype was seen only a few times. The rearrangement links TRBV15 to TRBJ2-3; 12 positions match TRBD1. Losses at the gene ends were 5 bases for V and 2 bases for J; bases not matched to a gene: 8. In germline, CDR1 is LNHNV, CDR2 YYDKDF (reference sequence). The length of the CDR3 is 17 residues. The CDR3, as DNA: TGTGCCACCAGCGGTCTACCGGGACAGGGGGCCACAGATACGCAGTATTTT. Protein product: CATSGLPGQGATDTQYF.

This clonotype was seen at least ten times. The CDR3 protein is CASFGLAASYEQYF. The CDR3 DNA reads as TGTGCCAGCTTTGGACTAGCGGCTTCCTACGAGCAGTACTTC. This sequence joins TRBV2 and TRBJ2-7; TRBD2 matches 10 bases. V gave up 8 bases and J gave up 1 base; unmatched junction bases: 5. The CDR3 loop spans 14 amino acids. Germline V gene lookup returns CDR1 SNHLY and CDR2 FYNNEI.

The chain joins TRBV20-1 to TRBJ2-1; TRBD2 aligns across 9 bases. V gave up 3 bases and J gave up 8 bases; unmatched junction bases: 11. The length of the CDR3 is 15 residues. Germline values: CDR1 DFQATT, CDR2 SNEGSKA (reference sequence). Here the CDR3 reads CSASGREGPSYEQFF. CDR3 bases: TGCAGTGCTAGCGGGCGGGAGGGCCCTAGTTATGAGCAGTTCTTC.

This clonotype was seen a handful of times. The chain couples TRBV6-2 or TRBV6-3 to TRBJ2-7; tentative D call: TRBD2 (6 bases). This CDR3 is built from 13 residues. Trimming removed 8 bases from V and 0 bases from J, with 11 bases in between. Germline-derived CDR1 and CDR2 are MNHEY and SVGEGT. The CDR3 DNA reads as TGTGCCAGCGGCGGGGTCATCTCCTACGAGCAGTACTTC. Translated: CASGGVISYEQYF.

This clonotype was found a few times. CDR3 sequence (DNA): TGTGCCAGCACCTACGGAGGCTCTGGGGCCAACGTCCTGACTTTC. Protein sequence: CASTYGGSGANVLTF. The chain couples TRBV19 to TRBJ2-6; tentative D call: TRBD2 (5 bases). Germline loops: CDR1 LNHDA, CDR2 SQIVND (reference sequence). The V and J ends lost 9 bases and 0 bases respectively, with 12 bases between them. The CDR3 spans 15 residues.

V usage is TRBV7-2 and J usage is TRBJ2-3; TRBD2 matches 10 bases. Germline V gene data show CDR1 as SGHTA and CDR2 as FQGNSA. Unmatched junction bases numbered 9, after V lost 1 base and J lost 5 bases. This CDR3 comprises 17 residues. CDR3: CASSLVGLAGALDTQYF. CDR3 DNA: TGTGCCAGCAGCTTAGTCGGGCTAGCGGGGGCTTTAGATACGCAGTATTTT.

The gene calls are TRBV12-3 or TRBV12-4 and TRBJ1-3, with D perhaps matching TRBD1 (5 bases). V was shortened by 5 bases and J by 3 bases, with 11 bases between the two germline ends. This CDR3 comprises 14 residues. The CDR3 protein is CASSASGVGNTIYF. CDR3 DNA sequence: TGTGCCAGCAGTGCTTCGGGGGTTGGAAACACCATATATTTT.

This clonotype was counted at least ten times. This sequence joins TRBV4-2 and TRBJ2-1; TRBD2 might be the D (6 bases). V was trimmed by 0 bases and J by 2 bases, leaving 11 bases between them. The V gene's germline CDR1 is LGHNA and CDR2 YNFKEQ. CDR3 length: 16 amino acids. CDR3 coding DNA: TGTGCCAGCAGCCAAGATCTGGCGGGGACCTACAATGAGCAGTTCTTC. It yields the protein CASSQDLAGTYNEQFF.

This clonotype was counted ten times or more. This rearrangement joins TRBV7-2 to TRBJ1-5; 8 nucleotides line up with TRBD1. Trimming at V came to 3 bases and at J to 5 bases, leaving 6 bases not matched to a gene. The CDR3 is made up of 15 amino acids. Germline V CDR1 and CDR2: SGHTA, FQGNSA. The CDR3 protein is CASSFDRGGDQPQHF. The CDR3 nucleotides read TGTGCCAGCAGCTTTGACAGGGGAGGGGATCAGCCCCAGCATTTT.

This clonotype has more than one count but fewer than ten. The V gene is TRBV5-1, the J gene TRBJ2-1, with 8 nucleotides matching TRBD2. The germline gives CDR1 SGHRS, CDR2 YFSETQ. Trimming removed 6 bases from V and 0 bases from J; junction bases left unmatched: 5. This CDR3 contains 15 residues. The CDR3 nucleotides are TGCGCCAGCATGCAAAGCGGGAGCTCCTACAATGAGCAGTTCTTC. This sequence encodes CASMQSGSSYNEQFF.

V usage is TRBV28 and J usage is TRBJ2-5; D might be TRBD1 (6 bases). Germline CDR1 MDHEN, CDR2 SYDVKM. Trimming left V 7 bases short and J 4 bases short, with 13 bases between. The CDR3 totals 13 residues. The CDR3 region has the DNA TGTGCCAGCAACCGACAGGTCGGAGAGACCCAGTACTTC. This translates into CASNRQVGETQYF.

The chain has TRBV7-2 and TRBJ2-1; D ambiguous. Trimming shortened V by 4 bases and J by 4 bases, and 11 bases separated the two germline ends. Germline loops: CDR1 SGHTA, CDR2 FQGNSA. CDR3 length equals 14 residues. CDR3 region: CASSSVGRYNEQFF. Here the CDR3 DNA reads TGTGCCAGCAGCTCCGTAGGACGGTACAATGAGCAGTTCTTC.

This clonotype was seen repeatedly, ten times or more. This chain links TRBV5-1 with TRBJ2-5; 9 bases line up with TRBD2. The V gene end was trimmed by 4 bases and the J gene end by 1 base; junction bases not matched to a gene: 8. The V gene's germline CDR1 is SGHRS and CDR2 YFSETQ. The CDR3 is 16 residues long. The CDR3 reads CASSPREAGGQETQYF. The CDR3 DNA reads TGCGCCAGCAGCCCCCGGGAAGCGGGGGGCCAAGAGACCCAGTACTTC.

The gene calls are TRBV5-6 and TRBJ2-7; 7 bases match TRBD2. This CDR3 has 14 amino acids. Germline-derived CDR1 and CDR2 are SGHDT and YYEEEE. V lost 5 bases to trimming and J lost 4 bases; unmatched junction nucleotides: 9. The CDR3 reads CASRSASGPYEQYF. CDR3 DNA sequence: TGTGCCAGCAGGTCAGCTAGCGGACCTTACGAGCAGTACTTC.

The chain couples TRBV10-3 to TRBJ1-1; 7 bases match TRBD1. This CDR3 is 14 amino acids long. After removal of 5 bases from V and 0 bases from J, the junction contained 3 bases not matched to a gene. CDR1 is ENHRY, CDR2 SYGVKD, per germline. The CDR3 region is CAISPTGLNTEAFF. CDR3 DNA sequence: TGTGCCATCAGTCCGACAGGGCTGAACACTGAAGCTTTCTTT.

This clonotype has a handful of counts. The gene calls are TRBV10-3 and TRBJ2-3; D not resolved. From germline, CDR1 is ENHRY and CDR2 SYGVKD. Trimming took 2 bases from V and 0 from J, leaving 15 bases between them. The CDR3 runs to 17 residues. The DNA of the CDR3 is TGTGCCATCAGTGAGCCTCGCCCGCCTGCTAGCACAGATACGCAGTATTTT. Translating gives CAISEPRPPASTDTQYF.

The J gene is TRBJ1-3, the V gene TRBV30, with D hard to call. Trimming removed 4 bases from V and 1 base from J, with 8 bases in between. Germline lookup yields CDR1 GTSNPN and CDR2 SVGIG (reference sequence). The CDR3 extends over 13 amino acids. The chain's CDR3 is CAWTRGSGNTIYF. CDR3 nucleotides: TGTGCCTGGACCCGAGGGTCTGGAAACACCATATATTTT.

The chain links TRBV5-1 to TRBJ2-7, with 10 bases that match TRBD1. Germline V gene data show CDR1 as SGHRS and CDR2 as YFSETQ. V lost 3 bases and J lost 4; bases outside the gene matches: 7. The length of the CDR3 is 15 residues. CDR3 residues: CASSWGTGAGYEQYF. The CDR3 DNA is TGCGCCAGCAGCTGGGGGACAGGGGCTGGATACGAGCAGTACTTC.

This clonotype was seen at least ten times. The gene calls are TRBV11-3 and TRBJ2-2; TRBD1 might be the D (6 bases). The CDR3 loop spans 13 amino acids. In germline, CDR1 is SGHNT, CDR2 YENEEA. V was trimmed by 5 bases and J by 6 bases, leaving 10 bases between them. The CDR3 protein is CASSLRGSGELFF. CDR3 DNA sequence: TGTGCCAGCAGCCTGAGGGGGTCCGGGGAGCTGTTTTTT. Based on the CDR3 plus reference TRBV11-3 and TRBJ2-2, the full variable domain is EAGVVQSPRYKIIEKKQPVAFWCNPISGHNTLYWYLQNLGQGPELLIRYENEEAVDDSQLPKDRFSAERLKGVDSTLKIQPAELGDSAVYLCASSLRGSGELFFGEGSRLTVL.

The genes are TRBV7-2 and TRBJ2-3, with TRBD2 matching 9 bases. V trimming: 1 base; J trimming: 4 bases; junction bases outside the gene matches: 6. CDR3 length equals 16 residues. CDR1 and CDR2 (germline): SGHTA, FQGNSA. The CDR3 coding sequence is TGTGCCAGCAGCTTAGTCGGTAGCGGGGGAGCAGATACGCAGTATTTT. Residues: CASSLVGSGGADTQYF.